Listed here are 20 T cell receptor beta chains from one sample, sequenced in a study of T cell responses to AZD1222 COVID-19 vaccine. This table comes from immunoSEQ multiplex PCR, and its TCRdb copy is limited to in-frame clones, with some not included. Among about 140,000 clones listed, around 88% were seen once. Sequencing used peripheral blood, obtained on day 0 of AZD1222 vaccination. These TCRs come from an adult in good health.

The rearrangement joins TRBV6-2 or TRBV6-3 to TRBJ1-4; no clear D gene. The CDR3 is made up of 14 amino acids. Trimming left V 4 bases short and J 4 bases short, with 10 bases between. From germline, CDR1 is MNHEY and CDR2 SVGEGT. As DNA, the CDR3 is TGTGCCAGCAGTTTCGAGGGTTATAATGAAAAACTGTTTTTT. Residues: CASSFEGYNEKLFF.

This chain uses TRBV7-9 with TRBJ2-5, with D perhaps being TRBD1 or TRBD2 (5 bases each). Germline V CDR1 and CDR2: SEHNR, FQNEAQ (reference sequence). V shed 8 bases and J shed 3 bases, with 13 bases lying between them. CDR3 length: 13 amino acids. CDR3 sequence: CASEGLGKETQYF. As DNA, the CDR3 is TGTGCCAGCGAGGGGCTAGGTAAAGAGACCCAGTACTTC.

The rearrangement uses TRBV11-1 and TRBJ2-7, with 15 nucleotides matching TRBD2. V lost 3 bases and J lost 3; bases outside the gene matches: 3. CDR1 SGHAT and CDR2 FQDESV come from the germline V gene (reference sequence). The CDR3 covers 16 residues. For the CDR3, the DNA is TGTGCCAGCAGCTTCCCGGGACTAGCGGGAGGCTACGAGCAGTACTTC. It yields the protein CASSFPGLAGGYEQYF.

CDR3 loop: CASSSPTGANTEAFF. In nucleotides, the CDR3 is TGTGCCAGCAGCTCACCGACAGGGGCGAACACTGAAGCTTTCTTT. The rearrangement links TRBV5-4 to TRBJ1-1; 8 bases agree with TRBD1. The CDR3 extends over 15 amino acids. Trimming removed 3 bases from V and 1 base from J; junction bases left unmatched: 5. Germline V gene sequence: CDR1 SGHNT, CDR2 YYREEE (reference sequence).

J is TRBJ2-7 and V is TRBV7-2; D not certain. Trimming took 5 bases from V and 4 from J, leaving 12 bases between them. The CDR3 contains 13 residues. CDR1 SGHTA and CDR2 FQGNSA come from the germline V gene. CDR3 amino acids: CASSPYMDYEQYF. Written as DNA, the CDR3 is TGTGCCAGCAGCCCCTATATGGATTACGAGCAGTACTTC.

The V gene is TRBV27, the J gene TRBJ1-6; 9 nucleotides line up with TRBD1. Germline values: CDR1 MNHEY, CDR2 SMNVEV (reference sequence). With V trimmed by 3 bases and J by 6 bases, 0 bases remained unmatched. This CDR3 is built from 14 residues. This CDR3 reads CASSLTGGNSPLHF. Here the CDR3 DNA reads TGTGCCAGCAGTTTGACAGGGGGTAATTCACCCCTCCACTTT.

V usage is TRBV18 and J usage is TRBJ2-5; D is perhaps TRBD1 or TRBD2 (5 bases each). Germline assignment: CDR1 KGHSH and CDR2 LQKENI. CDR3 length: 15 amino acids. The V gene lost 8 bases and the J gene lost 2 bases, with 18 bases spanning the gap. The CDR3 DNA is TGTGCCAGCACCCCTGGTGACGGGGCTCAAGAGACCCAGTACTTC. Translating gives CASTPGDGAQETQYF.

This clone was observed once. The gene calls are TRBV7-9 and TRBJ2-1, with D possibly being TRBD1 or TRBD2 (6 bases each). The CDR3 spans 12 residues. CDR1 SEHNR and CDR2 FQNEAQ come from the germline V gene (reference sequence). V lost 5 bases to trimming and J lost 9 bases, with 11 bases between them. CDR3 DNA: TGTGCCAGCAGCGAGGAGGGGGGTGAGCAGTTCTTC. Translating gives CASSEEGGEQFF.

V usage is TRBV19 and J usage is TRBJ1-5, with D perhaps matching TRBD1 (5 bases). The V gene's germline CDR1 is LNHDA and CDR2 SQIVND (reference sequence). The CDR3 runs to 15 residues. Trimming pared 5 bases from V and 7 bases from J, leaving 18 bases between. The CDR3 bases are TGTGCCAGTAGTGAACCGGGACGGGATGGACAGCCCCAGCATTTT. Its translation: CASSEPGRDGQPQHF.

Only a few counts were recorded for this clone. The CDR3 loop is CASSLGGGLGTEAFF. In nucleotides, the CDR3 is TGTGCCAGCAGCTTAGGGGGGGGCTTGGGCACTGAAGCTTTCTTT. The chain uses TRBV7-2 and TRBJ1-1; perhaps TRBD1 as D (6 bases). In germline, CDR1 is SGHTA, CDR2 FQGNSA. V shed 1 base and J shed 4 bases, with 13 bases lying between them. This CDR3 is built from 15 residues.

This chain connects TRBV9 to TRBJ2-2; D is perhaps TRBD1 (6 bases). This CDR3 region has 20 residues. Germline CDR1 SGDLS, CDR2 YYNGEE. V lost 4 bases to trimming and J lost 6 bases, with 31 bases between them. The CDR3 region has the DNA TGTGCCAGCAGCCAAAACATCGGAGAAACAGGGTTCACGCCGGCCGGGGAGCTGTTTTTT. It specifies CASSQNIGETGFTPAGELFF.

In nucleotides, the CDR3 is TGTGCCAGCAGTTTAAGGGCCTTCGGCAGGGCTGGAAACACCATATATTTT. The encoded protein is CASSLRAFGRAGNTIYF. The rearrangement joins TRBV28 to TRBJ1-3; tentative D call: TRBD1 (5 bases). The CDR3 length is 17 residues. V was trimmed by 2 bases and J by 2 bases, leaving 16 bases between them. Germline V gene lookup returns CDR1 MDHEN and CDR2 SYDVKM.

This clone is a singleton in its sample. Other DNA variants within this sample encode the same CDR3. The chain has TRBV18 and TRBJ1-1; D remains unclear. V shed 1 base and J shed 4 bases, with 7 bases lying between them. Germline-derived CDR1 and CDR2 are KGHSH and LQKENI. The CDR3 contains 13 residues. CDR3 amino acids: CASSPLEGTEAFF. In nucleotides, the CDR3 is TGTGCCAGCTCACCACTAGAGGGCACTGAAGCTTTCTTT.

The gene calls are TRBV10-1 and TRBJ2-1; D is perhaps TRBD1 or TRBD2 (5 bases each). Germline-derived CDR1 and CDR2 are WNHNN and SYGVQD (reference sequence). The CDR3 has 13 residues. V lost 2 bases to trimming and J lost 10 bases, with 12 bases between them. The CDR3 region is CASSEGAGLEQFF. The CDR3 nucleotides read TGCGCCAGCAGTGAGGGGGCGGGCTTGGAGCAGTTCTTC.

The V call is TRBV13, the J call TRBJ1-4; 7 positions agree with TRBD1. Germline V gene sequence: CDR1 PRHDT, CDR2 FYEKMQ (reference sequence). CDR3 length: 14 amino acids. With V trimmed by 3 bases and J by 7 bases, 5 bases remained unmatched. In nucleotides, the CDR3 is TGTGCCAGCAGCTTTGGGACAGCGAGTGAAAAACTGTTTTTT. This encodes CASSFGTASEKLFF.

The V gene is TRBV6-5, the J gene TRBJ1-1, with TRBD1 matching 8 bases. Trimming cost V 2 bases and J 5 bases; bases outside gene matches: 7. In germline, CDR1 is MNHEY, CDR2 SVGAGI. The CDR3 covers 15 residues. The CDR3 reads CASSYIRTGMTEAFF. The CDR3 DNA is TGTGCCAGCAGTTACATTCGGACAGGGATGACTGAAGCTTTCTTT.

The chain's CDR3 is CASSLQAPETEAFF. The CDR3 DNA sequence: TGCGCCAGCAGCTTGCAGGCCCCGGAGACTGAAGCTTTCTTT. The rearrangement links TRBV5-1 to TRBJ1-1; the D is unclear. The CDR3 covers 14 residues. Germline lookup yields CDR1 SGHRS and CDR2 YFSETQ. V lost 1 base, J lost 5 bases, and 12 bases lay in between.

The chain uses TRBV6-5 and TRBJ1-1, with a possible D match to TRBD1 (5 bases). The CDR3 totals 15 residues. Germline CDR1 is MNHEY and CDR2 is SVGAGI. V was trimmed by 4 bases and J by 0 bases, leaving 12 bases between them. In DNA form, the CDR3 reads TGTGCCAGCAGTTCTACAGGAAGCCTGAACACTGAAGCTTTCTTT. This sequence encodes CASSSTGSLNTEAFF.

The chain has TRBV7-2 and TRBJ1-2, with 8 nucleotides matching TRBD1. Losses at the gene ends were 4 bases for V and 3 bases for J; bases not matched to a gene: 7. Germline CDR1 reads SGHTA; CDR2 reads FQGNSA. The CDR3 extends over 15 amino acids. As DNA, the CDR3 is TGTGCCAGCAGCTCCGACAGGGGAGTGGACTATGGCTACACCTTC. Translating gives CASSSDRGVDYGYTF.

With respect to this clone: At one end the junction does not follow the germline gene, possibly because of a read error. This chain connects TRBV7-2 to TRBJ1-5; 9 bases match TRBD1. Germline V lookup: CDR1 SGHTA, CDR2 FQGNSA. The CDR3 is 13 residues long. CDR3 sequence reads: CASSPGQGLVGYF. The CDR3 DNA follows: TGTGCCAGCAGCCCAGGACAGGGGCTAGTTGGGTATTTT.